Sequencing of this TCR beta chain was carried out in a study of blood T cells in healthy people across ages. Alongside a J-beta primer mix, a sample-barcoded 5' primer served in a second PCR lasting roughly 7 to 11 cycles. Each cDNA molecule received a tag from a template-switch adaptor that had 12 random nucleotides. TCRdb re-analysed the 5' RACE reads in MiXCR, keeping a single row per CDR3 protein. The sample shows 1.8 million or so distinct CDR3 sequences, about two fifths of them seen only once. Study findings and constraints: Changes in expanded clonotypes were possibly confounded, as the CMV status of donors was unknown. Any conclusive comparison of naive versus antigen-experienced cells was prevented by using unsorted PBMCs. Observed TCR beta diversity showed a strong correlation with the percentage of naive T cells as measured by flow cytometry.

A few counts support this clonotype. Its cognate antigen is unknown. The sample consisted of blood. The sequence derives from a human donor in good health.

CDR3 sequence reads: CSAKRGAQETQYF. The CDR3 bases are TGCAGTGCCAAAAGGGGGGCCCAAGAGACCCAGTACTTC. This chain joins TRBV20-1 and TRBJ2-5; perhaps D is TRBD1 or TRBD2 (6 bases each). This CDR3 has 13 amino acids. V lost 6 bases to trimming and J lost 1 base, with 12 bases between them. The V gene's germline CDR1 is DFQATT and CDR2 SNEGSKA (reference sequence).